This is a list of T cell receptor beta chains from one sample in a study of blood T cell repertoires in COVID-19. Clones were read by immunoSEQ multiplex PCR, and TCRdb kept only the in-frame ones, dropping some. The table records approximately 300,000 clones, around 87% of them present only once. Input material: PBMCs or T cells enriched from blood (not recorded which). These receptors all stem from a woman in her twenties or thirties who had recovered from COVID-19. Each CDR3 is given with its conserved first and last residue. D genes are given only for firm matches. Clone size is given for some rows only: seen once, a few or many times, or a class if the clone is expanded.

clone_size	v_call	cdr3_length	d_call	j_call	cdr3_nt	cdr3_aa
-	TRBV7-8	15	TRBD1	TRBJ1-2	TGTGCCAGCAGCTCCGCGACAGGGGGTTACTATGGCTACACCTTC	CASSSATGGYYGYTF
few	TRBV27	17	TRBD1	TRBJ2-7	TGTGCCAGCGAAAAACTGGGGGGGACAGGGGGCTCCTACGAGCAGTACTTC	CASEKLGGTGGSYEQYF
-	TRBV5-1	17	-	TRBJ1-6	TGCGCCAGCAGCTTGGCCAATCCAAGGCAGGGCGGTGCGACCCTCCACTTT	CASSLANPRQGGATLHF
-	TRBV19	13	-	TRBJ1-5	TGTGCCAGCTCGACTAGAAGAGAACAGCCCCAGCATTTT	CASSTRREQPQHF
-	TRBV30	11	-	TRBJ1-1	TGTGCCTGGAGTGTCCGGACACAAGCTTTCTTT	CAWSVRTQAFF
-	TRBV19	17	TRBD1	TRBJ1-4	TGTGCCAGTATCGACAGGGCGTTTTCCCGTAATGAAAAGGGTCTGTTTTTT	CASIDRAFSRNEKGLFF
-	TRBV4-1	17	TRBD1	TRBJ1-5	TGCGCCAGCAGCCAAGAATCAAGTGGACAGGGGTTTCAGCCCCAGCATTTT	CASSQESSGQGFQPQHF
-	TRBV7-2	16	-	TRBJ1-6	TGTGCCAGCAGCTCCGCTGTGTATGGCGGAAATTCACCCCTCCACTTT	CASSSAVYGGNSPLHF
-	TRBV4-1	14	-	TRBJ2-5	TGCGCCAGCAGCCAAGGGGCAGCCCAAGAGACCCAGTACTTC	CASSQGAAQETQYF
-	TRBV5-1	14	-	TRBJ2-3	TGCGCCAGCAGCCCCCTCTCCGGGGCAGATACGCAGTATTTT	CASSPLSGADTQYF
-	TRBV28	15	-	TRBJ1-4	TGTGCCAGCAGCCCCGGGGGAACGGACGATGAAAAACTGTTTTTT	CASSPGGTDDEKLFF
-	TRBV19	16	-	TRBJ1-1	TGTGCCAGTAGTAACGGGGGTTGGTATGGGAACACTGAAGCTTTCTTT	CASSNGGWYGNTEAFF
-	TRBV30	13	TRBD1	TRBJ1-2	TGTGCCTGGAGCGTACCTCGACAGGGTGGCTACACCTTC	CAWSVPRQGGYTF
-	TRBV3-1/TRBV3-2	13	-	TRBJ1-1	TGTGCCAGCAGCCACAGGGGCGTCCTATCAGCTTTCTTT	CASSHRGVLSAFF
-	TRBV6-1	16	TRBD1	TRBJ1-5	TGTGCCAGCAGTGAATTTGAAACAGGGGTTCTTCAGCCCCAGCATTTT	CASSEFETGVLQPQHF
-	TRBV6-1	16	-	TRBJ1-1	TGTGCCAGCAGTGCGACCGCAGGGGCCGGCGGCACTGAAGCTTTCTTT	CASSATAGAGGTEAFF
-	TRBV5-6	17	-	TRBJ2-7	TGTGCCAGCAGCCCAAATGGGGCGACAGGAACGGTCTACGAGCAGTACTTC	CASSPNGATGTVYEQYF
-	TRBV19	14	-	TRBJ1-2	TGTGCCAGTAGTCCCCTGGACAGCAACTATGGCTACACCTTC	CASSPLDSNYGYTF
-	TRBV28	15	-	TRBJ1-4	TGTGCCAGCAGTTTAGTGAGCGCTTCTAATGAAAAACTGTTTTTT	CASSLVSASNEKLFF
once	TRBV7-9	15	-	TRBJ1-2	TGTGCCAGCAGCCCACACCCCAGGCCGGCCTATGGCTACACCTTC	CASSPHPRPAYGYTF
-	TRBV19	15	-	TRBJ2-1	TGTGCCAGTACCCAAAGTGGGGGCACCTACAATGAGCAGTTCTTC	CASTQSGGTYNEQFF
-	TRBV4-1	17	-	TRBJ1-2	TGCGCCAGCAGCCAAGTGACCCGGACACCCACTAACTATGGCTACACCTTC	CASSQVTRTPTNYGYTF
-	TRBV9	14	-	TRBJ1-2	TGTGCCAGCAGCGGATCAGGGGACCGAGGCGGCTACACCTTC	CASSGSGDRGGYTF
-	TRBV6-1	16	TRBD2	TRBJ2-7	TGTGCCAGCAGTGAAGCCGAGCGGGGGGGCCACCCCGAGCAGTACTTC	CASSEAERGGHPEQYF
-	TRBV6-2/TRBV6-3	12	-	TRBJ2-1	TGTGCCAGCAGCCGACTGTACAATGAGCAGTTCTTC	CASSRLYNEQFF
-	TRBV2	12	-	TRBJ1-1	TGTGCCAGCAGTGTACAGGTTTCAAGAGCTTTCTTT	CASSVQVSRAFF
-	TRBV12-5	13	-	TRBJ1-1	TGTGCTAGTGGTCCCTCCCGGAGGGGTGAAGCTTTCTTT	CASGPSRRGEAFF
-	TRBV11-2	14	-	TRBJ1-2	TGTGCCAGCAGCTTAGATCCGGGGAGCTATGGCTACACCTTC	CASSLDPGSYGYTF
-	TRBV12-3/TRBV12-4	13	-	TRBJ1-6	TGTGCCAGCAGTTACACGAGGGATTCACCCCTCCACTTT	CASSYTRDSPLHF
-	TRBV27	17	TRBD1	TRBJ2-1	TGTGCCAGCAGTTTTTATACAGGGGGTAGCTCCTACAATGAGCAGTTCTTC	CASSFYTGGSSYNEQFF
-	TRBV11-3	15	TRBD1	TRBJ2-7	TGTGCCAGCAGCTTGTCCGGGACAGGCCCCTACGAGCAGTACTTC	CASSLSGTGPYEQYF
-	TRBV30	13	-	TRBJ2-1	TGTGCCTGGAGTGAGACACCCTACAATGAGCAGTTCTTC	CAWSETPYNEQFF
once	TRBV5-4	16	-	TRBJ1-4	TGTGCCAGCAGCTTGGGCGGGGGCAGAACTAATGAAAAACTGTTTTTT	CASSLGGGRTNEKLFF
-	TRBV25-1	16	-	TRBJ1-4	TGTGCCAGCAGTTCTCCCTTGGGGGGTAGATGGGAAAAACTGTTTTTT	CASSSPLGGRWEKLFF
-	TRBV5-1	15	-	TRBJ1-1	TGCGCCAGCAGCTTGGTTTGGGGGCGCGGGACTGAAGCTTTCTTT	CASSLVWGRGTEAFF
once	TRBV5-6	14	-	TRBJ1-5	TGTGCCAGCAGCGTTCTAGGGGCGACTCAGCCCCAGCATTTT	CASSVLGATQPQHF
-	TRBV4-2	17	-	TRBJ2-7	TGTGCCAGCAGCCAAGATGTAGGAGGGGGCTTCTCCTACGAGCAGTACTTC	CASSQDVGGGFSYEQYF
-	TRBV10-3	17	TRBD1	TRBJ2-6	TGTGCCATCAGGCCGGGACAGGGGGCCTCTGGGGCCAACGTCCTGACTTTC	CAIRPGQGASGANVLTF
-	TRBV7-2	16	-	TRBJ1-5	TGTGCCAGCAGCTTAAATGGGCCCTATAGCAATCAGCCCCAGCATTTT	CASSLNGPYSNQPQHF
-	TRBV25-1	15	-	TRBJ2-5	TGTGCCAGCAGTGAACTCAGGGCCACTCAAGAGACCCAGTACTTC	CASSELRATQETQYF
-	TRBV19	15	TRBD1	TRBJ1-2	TGTGCCAGTAGTATCGCAGACAGGGACCTTTATGGCTACACCTTC	CASSIADRDLYGYTF
-	TRBV7-9	15	-	TRBJ1-2	TGTGCCAGCAGCTTGGGAGGGGAGGCTAACTATGGCTACACCTTC	CASSLGGEANYGYTF
-	TRBV5-1	14	TRBD2	TRBJ2-5	TGCGCCAGCAGCTCCGGCGGGGGGGTCGAGACCCAGTACTTC	CASSSGGGVETQYF
-	TRBV5-1	13	TRBD1	TRBJ1-6	TGCGCCAGCAGCAGGACAGGGAGGACACCCCTCCACTTT	CASSRTGRTPLHF
-	TRBV4-3	17	TRBD2	TRBJ2-2	TGCGCCAGCAGCCGGTTTAGCGGGGGGGCAGACACCGGGGAGCTGTTTTTT	CASSRFSGGADTGELFF
-	TRBV13	13	-	TRBJ1-1	TGTGCCAGCAGCCCCCGAGGGAACACTGAAGCTTTCTTT	CASSPRGNTEAFF
-	TRBV19	15	-	TRBJ1-5	TGTGCCAGTAGTATTGGCGGGGGCGGGCATCAGCCCCAGCATTTT	CASSIGGGGHQPQHF
-	TRBV10-2	15	TRBD2	TRBJ2-3	TGCGCCAGCAGTCTACTAGCGGACCTCACAGATACGCAGTATTTT	CASSLLADLTDTQYF
few	TRBV27	15	-	TRBJ1-4	TGTGCCAGCAGTTCGATGACAGCAACTAATGAAAAACTGTTTTTT	CASSSMTATNEKLFF
-	TRBV15	15	TRBD1	TRBJ1-2	TGTGCCACCAGCAGAGCTGGACAGGGAGTAGATGGCTACACCTTC	CATSRAGQGVDGYTF
-	TRBV10-3	18	TRBD2	TRBJ2-3	TGTGCCATTCTTCCTAATGGACTAGCGGGGCACAGGACGGATACGCAGTATTTT	CAILPNGLAGHRTDTQYF
-	TRBV7-9	14	TRBD1	TRBJ2-4	TGTGCCAGCAGCTCCGACAGGGGTAAAAACATTCAGTACTTC	CASSSDRGKNIQYF
-	TRBV6-5	15	TRBD1	TRBJ1-1	TGTGCCAGCAGTTACGGGACAGCCTCTAACACTGAAGCTTTCTTT	CASSYGTASNTEAFF
-	TRBV18	14	-	TRBJ1-3	TGTGCCAGCTCACCGTCGCAGGGGAGAAACACCATATATTTT	CASSPSQGRNTIYF
-	TRBV9	16	TRBD1	TRBJ2-1	TGTGCCAGCAGCGTAGCGGGCCAGGGGGCTAAGAATGAGCAGTTCTTC	CASSVAGQGAKNEQFF
once	TRBV29-1	11	TRBD1	TRBJ1-2	TGCAGCGCGGACAGGGGGCTTGGCTACACCTTC	CSADRGLGYTF
once	TRBV4-2	15	TRBD2	TRBJ2-1	TGTGCCAGCAGCCACGGGACTACCGAACACAATGAGCAGTTCTTC	CASSHGTTEHNEQFF